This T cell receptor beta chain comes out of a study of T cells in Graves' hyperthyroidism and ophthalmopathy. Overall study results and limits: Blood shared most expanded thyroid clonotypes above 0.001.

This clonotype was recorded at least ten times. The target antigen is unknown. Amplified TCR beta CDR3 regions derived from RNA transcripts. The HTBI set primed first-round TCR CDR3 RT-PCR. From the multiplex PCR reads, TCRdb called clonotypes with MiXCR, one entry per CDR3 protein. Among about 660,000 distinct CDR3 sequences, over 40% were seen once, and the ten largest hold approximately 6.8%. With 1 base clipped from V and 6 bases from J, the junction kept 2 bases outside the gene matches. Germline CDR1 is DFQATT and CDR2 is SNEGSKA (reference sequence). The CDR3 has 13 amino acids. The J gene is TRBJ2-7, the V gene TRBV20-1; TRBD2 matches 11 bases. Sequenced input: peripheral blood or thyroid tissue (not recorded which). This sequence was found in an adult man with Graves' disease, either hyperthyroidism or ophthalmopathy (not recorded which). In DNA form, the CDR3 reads TGCAGTGCTAGAGGGCTAGCGGGAGGCGAGCAGTACTTC. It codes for CSARGLAGGEQYF.